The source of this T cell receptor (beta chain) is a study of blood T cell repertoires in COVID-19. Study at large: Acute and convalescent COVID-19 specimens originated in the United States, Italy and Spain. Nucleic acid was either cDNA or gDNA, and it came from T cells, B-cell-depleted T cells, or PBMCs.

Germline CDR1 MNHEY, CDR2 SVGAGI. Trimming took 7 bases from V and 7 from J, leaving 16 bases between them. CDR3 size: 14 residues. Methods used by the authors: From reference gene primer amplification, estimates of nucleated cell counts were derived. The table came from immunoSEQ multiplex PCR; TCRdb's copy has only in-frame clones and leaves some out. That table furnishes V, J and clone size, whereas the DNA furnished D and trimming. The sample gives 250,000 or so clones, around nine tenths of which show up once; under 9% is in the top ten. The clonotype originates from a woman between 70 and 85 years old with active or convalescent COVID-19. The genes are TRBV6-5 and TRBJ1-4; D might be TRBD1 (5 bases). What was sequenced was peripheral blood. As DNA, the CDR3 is TGTGCCAGCACCAAATTCTGGGGGGGTGAAAAACTGTTTTTT. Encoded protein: CASTKFWGGEKLFF.